This T cell receptor (beta chain) came from a study of OX40 agonist ivuxolimab in advanced cancers. Findings and limits, study-wide: Fewer expanded clones were found on average in CD4+ than in CD8+ T cells.

Remarks on this clone: Its antigen is unknown.

Germline V gene sequence: CDR1 MNHNS, CDR2 SASEGT. The V segment lost 7 bases and the J segment 2 bases; nucleotides outside the gene matches: 6. The CDR3 has 14 residues. The method was immunoSEQ multiplex PCR; TCRdb's version includes in-frame clones alone and lacks a portion of them. The sample lists some 86,000 clones, 90% occurring once. The receptor comes from an adult with an advanced solid tumor such as melanoma, head and neck, liver or kidney cancer. This material consisted of CD4+ or CD8+ T cells sorted from blood, taken in a trial of the OX40 agonist ivuxolimab. V gene TRBV6-1 combines with J gene TRBJ2-3; 7 bases align to TRBD1. The CDR3 coding sequence is TGTGCCAGCAAGACAGGGACCCACACAGATACGCAGTATTTT. Amino acids: CASKTGTHTDTQYF.